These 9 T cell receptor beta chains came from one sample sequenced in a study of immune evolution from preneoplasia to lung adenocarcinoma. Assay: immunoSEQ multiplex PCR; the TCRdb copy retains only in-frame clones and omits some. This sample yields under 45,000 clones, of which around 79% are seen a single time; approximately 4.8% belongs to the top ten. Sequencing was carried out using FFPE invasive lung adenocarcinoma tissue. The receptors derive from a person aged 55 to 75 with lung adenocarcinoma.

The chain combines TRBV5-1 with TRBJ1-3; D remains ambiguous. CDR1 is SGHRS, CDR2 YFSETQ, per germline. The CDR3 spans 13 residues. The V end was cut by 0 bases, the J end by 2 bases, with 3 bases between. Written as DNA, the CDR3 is TGCGCCAGCAGCTTGGGCCCTGGAAACACCATATATTTT. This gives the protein CASSLGPGNTIYF. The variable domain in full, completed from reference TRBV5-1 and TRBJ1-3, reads KAGVTQTPRYLIKTRGQQVTLSCSPISGHRSVSWYQQTPGQGLQFLFEYFSETQRNKGNFPGRFSGRQFSNSRSEMNVSTLELGDSALYLCASSLGPGNTIYFGEGSWLTVV.

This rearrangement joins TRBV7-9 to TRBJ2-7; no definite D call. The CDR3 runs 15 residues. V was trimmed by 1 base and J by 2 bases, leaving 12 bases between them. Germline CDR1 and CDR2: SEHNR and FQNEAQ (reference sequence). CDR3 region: CASSLGQVGTYEQYF. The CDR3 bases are TGTGCCAGCAGCTTAGGGCAGGTGGGGACCTACGAGCAGTACTTC.

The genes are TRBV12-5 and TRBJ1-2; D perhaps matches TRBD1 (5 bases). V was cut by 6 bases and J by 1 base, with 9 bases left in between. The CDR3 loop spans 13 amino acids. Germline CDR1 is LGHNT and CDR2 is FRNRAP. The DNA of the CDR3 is TGTGCTAGTGGCCGGGACGGTAACTATGGCTACACCTTC. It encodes CASGRDGNYGYTF.

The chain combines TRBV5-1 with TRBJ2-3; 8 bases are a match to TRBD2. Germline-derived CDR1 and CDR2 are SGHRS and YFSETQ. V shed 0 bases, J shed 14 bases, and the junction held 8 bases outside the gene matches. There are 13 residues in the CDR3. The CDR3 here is CASSLDPGGPRYF. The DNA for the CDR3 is TGCGCCAGCAGCTTGGACCCGGGAGGGCCGCGGTATTTT.

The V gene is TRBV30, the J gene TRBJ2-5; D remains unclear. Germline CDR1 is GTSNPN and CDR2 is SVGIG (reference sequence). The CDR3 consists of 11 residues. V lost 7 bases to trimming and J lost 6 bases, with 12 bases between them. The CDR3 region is CASTVLQTQYF. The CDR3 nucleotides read TGTGCCTCGACGGTCCTGCAGACCCAGTACTTC.

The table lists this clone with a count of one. The CDR3 coding sequence is TGCGCCAGCAGCCCGAGCCGGACCGGGGAGCTGTTTTTT. Amino acid sequence: CASSPSRTGELFF. This rearrangement joins TRBV10-2 to TRBJ2-2; the D is unclear. The CDR3 runs 13 residues. V lost 6 bases and J 5 bases, leaving 10 bases between the germline ends. The germline V gene has CDR1 WSHSY and CDR2 SAAADI.

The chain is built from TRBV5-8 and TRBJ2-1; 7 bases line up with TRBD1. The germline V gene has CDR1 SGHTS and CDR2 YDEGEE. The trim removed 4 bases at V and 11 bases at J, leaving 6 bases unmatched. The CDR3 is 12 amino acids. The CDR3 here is CASSTQTGKQFF. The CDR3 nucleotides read TGTGCCAGCAGCACCCAGACAGGGAAGCAGTTCTTC.

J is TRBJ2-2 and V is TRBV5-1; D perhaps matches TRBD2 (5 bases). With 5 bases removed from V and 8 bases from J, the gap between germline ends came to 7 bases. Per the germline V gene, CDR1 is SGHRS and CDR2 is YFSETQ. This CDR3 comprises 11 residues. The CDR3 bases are TGCGCCAGCAGGGGAGAGGGGGAGCTGTTTTTT. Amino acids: CASRGEGELFF. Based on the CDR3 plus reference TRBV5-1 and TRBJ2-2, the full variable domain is KAGVTQTPRYLIKTRGQQVTLSCSPISGHRSVSWYQQTPGQGLQFLFEYFSETQRNKGNFPGRFSGRQFSNSRSEMNVSTLELGDSALYLCASRGEGELFFGEGSRLTVL.

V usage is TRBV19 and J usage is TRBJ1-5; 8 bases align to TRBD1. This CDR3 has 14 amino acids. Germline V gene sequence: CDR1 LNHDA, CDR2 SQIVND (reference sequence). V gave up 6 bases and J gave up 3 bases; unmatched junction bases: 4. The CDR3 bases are TGTGCCAGTAGCCGGGACAGGTTCAATCAGCCCCAGCATTTT. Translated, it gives CASSRDRFNQPQHF.